Listed here are 24 T cell receptor beta chains from one sample, sequenced in a study of T cell responses to AZD1222 COVID-19 vaccine. Sequenced by immunoSEQ multiplex PCR; TCRdb stores in-frame clones only, minus some. The table lists about 130,000 clones, around 93% of them singletons, with approximately 6.9% in the top ten. The material was peripheral blood, obtained 28 days after the second AZD1222 dose. Source of these receptors: an adult who received the AZD1222 COVID-19 vaccine.

This sequence joins TRBV11-3 and TRBJ1-1, with TRBD1 as a possible D gene (6 bases). The CDR3 extends over 15 amino acids. Trimming stripped 3 bases from V and 1 base from J, with 12 bases between. CDR1 is SGHNT, CDR2 YENEEA, per germline. CDR3 in DNA: TGTGCCAGCAGCTTCAGGGGTTCCGAGAACACTGAAGCTTTCTTT. Translated: CASSFRGSENTEAFF.

V gene TRBV6-5 combines with J gene TRBJ1-5; TRBD1 might be the D (5 bases). This CDR3 is built from 15 residues. V dropped 6 bases and J dropped 1 base, with 13 bases sitting between them. Germline assignment: CDR1 MNHEY and CDR2 SVGAGI. The CDR3 here is CASRSGSWSNQPQHF. Here the CDR3 DNA reads TGTGCCAGCAGATCAGGGTCGTGGAGCAATCAGCCCCAGCATTTT.

The chain joins TRBV7-2 to TRBJ1-2, with D tentatively TRBD1 (5 bases). The CDR3 loop spans 13 amino acids. Germline V lookup: CDR1 SGHTA, CDR2 FQGNSA. V lost 3 bases and J lost 8, with 13 bases in between. The CDR3 protein is CASSFTDSRGYTF. The CDR3 DNA sequence: TGTGCCAGCAGCTTTACAGACAGCCGCGGCTACACCTTC.

This sequence joins TRBV5-5 and TRBJ1-2, with D maybe TRBD1 (5 bases). The germline gives CDR1 SGHKS, CDR2 YYEKEE (reference sequence). The CDR3 length is 18 residues. V dropped 0 bases and J dropped 6 bases, with 24 bases sitting between them. CDR3 loop: CASSLGLSPIQGEDGYTF. DNA of the CDR3: TGTGCCAGCAGCTTGGGTCTCTCCCCAATTCAGGGTGAGGATGGCTACACCTTC.

The chain recombines TRBV3-1 (or the pseudogene TRBV3-2) with TRBJ2-5; 8 nucleotides agree with TRBD2. The CDR3 is 17 amino acids. V was pared by 1 base and J by 5 bases, with 12 bases of the junction left unmatched. From germline, CDR1 is LGHDT and CDR2 YNNKEL (reference sequence). CDR3 sequence (DNA): TGTGCCAGCAGCCAAGGTTTATTAGCGGGGACCTGGGAGACCCAGTACTTC. Protein product: CASSQGLLAGTWETQYF.

This clone has more than one count but fewer than ten. The J gene is TRBJ1-1, the V gene TRBV19; weak D call: TRBD1 (6 bases). The CDR3 consists of 14 residues. Trimming stripped 0 bases from V and 6 bases from J, with 11 bases between. Per the germline V gene, CDR1 is LNHDA and CDR2 is SQIVND (reference sequence). This chain's CDR3 is CASSIDGGRSEAFF. For the CDR3, the DNA is TGTGCCAGTAGTATAGATGGGGGCAGGTCTGAAGCTTTCTTT.

J is TRBJ1-1 and V is TRBV2; D not resolved. Germline CDR1 is SNHLY and CDR2 is FYNNEI. Trimming took 6 bases from V and 0 from J, leaving 8 bases between them. The CDR3 covers 13 residues. CDR3: CASRARLNTEAFF. The CDR3 region has the DNA TGTGCCAGCAGAGCAAGATTGAACACTGAAGCTTTCTTT.

The chain couples TRBV19 to TRBJ2-2; the match to TRBD2 covers 10 bases. The length of the CDR3 is 18 residues. In germline, CDR1 is LNHDA, CDR2 SQIVND (reference sequence). The ends lost 1 base at V and 0 bases at J; junction bases unmatched: 5. The CDR3 bases are TGTGCCAGTAGTATAGTTTTAGCGGGGGGCGCGAACACCGGGGAGCTGTTTTTT. Translation gives CASSIVLAGGANTGELFF.

The CDR3 DNA sequence: TGTGCCAGCAGCGCCGTCGCCTACGAGCAGTACTTC. Amino acid sequence: CASSAVAYEQYF. The V call is TRBV5-5, the J call TRBJ2-7; unclear D gene. Trimming took off 4 bases at V and 2 bases at J, with 7 bases between the two ends. CDR1 SGHKS and CDR2 YYEKEE come from the germline V gene (reference sequence). The CDR3 is 12 amino acids.

The rearrangement uses TRBV30 and TRBJ2-7, with unresolved D. This CDR3 is built from 11 residues. Germline lookup yields CDR1 GTSNPN and CDR2 SVGIG (reference sequence). The germline V and J ends were trimmed by 2 bases and 6 bases, with 8 bases remaining between them. The CDR3 DNA reads TGTGCCTGGAGTCCAGGATCCGAGCAGTACTTC. Translating it yields CAWSPGSEQYF.

V gene TRBV2 combines with J gene TRBJ1-1, with unresolved D. Germline-derived CDR1 and CDR2 are SNHLY and FYNNEI. CDR3 length equals 16 residues. V lost 3 bases and J lost 5, with 19 bases in between. The CDR3 bases are TGTGCCAGCAGTGACCAAGACCCAGGCAGGTTGACTGAAGCTTTCTTT. Protein: CASSDQDPGRLTEAFF.

The V call is TRBV5-1, the J call TRBJ1-2; 12 positions match TRBD1. V gave up 2 bases and J gave up 7 bases; unmatched junction bases: 6. This CDR3 has 15 amino acids. Germline loops: CDR1 SGHRS, CDR2 YFSETQ. CDR3 sequence reads: CASSFGTGGSLGYTF. The CDR3 DNA reads as TGCGCCAGCAGCTTCGGGACAGGGGGCTCCCTTGGCTACACCTTC.

The genes are TRBV19 and TRBJ2-7, with D hard to call. CDR1 and CDR2 from the germline V gene are LNHDA and SQIVND (reference sequence). Trimming stripped 9 bases from V and 3 bases from J, with 12 bases between. This CDR3 region has 12 residues. The CDR3 sequence is CARTDENYEQYF. In nucleotides, the CDR3 is TGTGCCAGGACGGACGAAAACTACGAGCAGTACTTC.

This clone showed up just once. The chain couples TRBV7-8 to TRBJ2-2; the D is unclear. Germline CDR1 SGHVS, CDR2 FQNEAQ. There are 11 residues in the CDR3. Deletions cut 2 bases from V and 6 bases from J, with 1 base between. The CDR3, as DNA: TGTGCCAGCAGCTTATCCGGGGAGCTGTTTTTT. It is translated as CASSLSGELFF. The entire variable domain, with the rest obtained from reference TRBV7-8 and TRBJ2-2, is as follows: GAGVSQSPRYKVAKRGQDVALRCDPISGHVSLFWYQQALGQGPEFLTYFQNEAQLDKSGLPSDRFFAERPEGSVSTLKIQRTQQEDSAVYLCASSLSGELFFGEGSRLTVL.

The rearrangement uses TRBV4-1 and TRBJ1-1; TRBD1 matches at 10 bases. V dropped 1 base and J dropped 5; count of bases not matched to a gene: 10. Germline values: CDR1 MGHRA, CDR2 YSYEKL. The CDR3 sequence is 17 residues long. The CDR3 sequence is CASSQVRQGAGGTEAFF. The CDR3 nucleotides are TGCGCCAGCAGCCAAGTTCGACAGGGGGCCGGCGGTACTGAAGCTTTCTTT.

V is TRBV30 and J is TRBJ1-4, with 12 bases fitting TRBD1. Germline trimming cut 0 bases from V and 4 bases from J; bases unmatched to any gene: 3. The germline V gene encodes CDR1 GTSNPN and CDR2 SVGIG (reference sequence). CDR3 length: 16 amino acids. CDR3 residues: CAWSVGTGGGNEKLFF. The CDR3 nucleotides read TGTGCCTGGAGTGTTGGGACAGGGGGCGGTAATGAAAAACTGTTTTTT.

The rearrangement joins TRBV7-8 to TRBJ2-5; TRBD1 matches 8 bases. CDR3 length equals 15 residues. J was trimmed by 2 bases and V by 5 bases; bases with no gene match: 7. Germline V CDR1 and CDR2: SGHVS, FQNEAQ. The CDR3 bases are TGTGCCAGCAGCCATTTGGACAGGGCGCAAGAGACCCAGTACTTC. Translation gives CASSHLDRAQETQYF.

This chain connects TRBV19 to TRBJ1-5; 7 bases fit TRBD1. Germline V gene sequence: CDR1 LNHDA, CDR2 SQIVND (reference sequence). Unmatched junction bases numbered 7, after V lost 6 bases and J lost 8 bases. This CDR3 is 13 amino acids long. The CDR3, as DNA: TGTGCCAGTAGGAAACAGGGGTCCGAGCCCCAGCATTTT. Translation: CASRKQGSEPQHF.

The V gene is TRBV5-1, the J gene TRBJ2-2; D remains unclear. V was cut by 4 bases and J by 7 bases, with 23 bases left in between. Germline V gene lookup returns CDR1 SGHRS and CDR2 YFSETQ. The CDR3 loop spans 17 amino acids. CDR3 bases: TGCGCCAGCAGCCCGAAAGGCCCTCACGCTTGGGACGGGGAGCTGTTTTTT. This translates into CASSPKGPHAWDGELFF.

This chain links TRBV6-5 with TRBJ2-4; tentative D call: TRBD1 (5 bases). V was pared by 10 bases and J by 8 bases, with 9 bases between. The CDR3 length is 10 residues. Germline-derived CDR1 and CDR2 are MNHEY and SVGAGI. The CDR3 loop is CATLGDIQYF. CDR3 DNA sequence: TGTGCCACCCTAGGGGACATTCAGTACTTC.

The rearrangement joins TRBV10-3 to TRBJ1-2; 7 bases agree with TRBD1. In germline, CDR1 is ENHRY, CDR2 SYGVKD. V was clipped by 7 bases and J by 0 bases; unmatched bases: 11. The CDR3 extends over 16 amino acids. CDR3 sequence reads: CAITNPDRRPNYGYTF. The CDR3 bases are TGTGCCATCACAAACCCGGACAGGCGTCCTAACTATGGCTACACCTTC.

The rearrangement uses TRBV18 and TRBJ1-1; D is unresolved. Germline V lookup: CDR1 KGHSH, CDR2 LQKENI. CDR3 length equals 15 residues. With 5 bases removed from V and 1 base from J, the gap between germline ends came to 14 bases. The CDR3 coding sequence is TGTGCCAGCTCAAGTGGGTCAGGATCGAACACTGAAGCTTTCTTT. As protein: CASSSGSGSNTEAFF.

The CDR3 DNA sequence: TGTGCCAGCAGTGAGGAGGCAGGCCGTTATGGCTACACCTTC. This gives the protein CASSEEAGRYGYTF. The J gene is TRBJ1-2, the V gene TRBV2; no firm D call. Germline V gene data show CDR1 as SNHLY and CDR2 as FYNNEI. This CDR3 contains 14 residues. V lost 3 bases and J lost 5, with 13 bases in between.

This sequence joins TRBV6-5 and TRBJ1-1, with D unresolved. This CDR3 has 12 amino acids. Trimming removed 2 bases from V and 7 bases from J, with 8 bases in between. The germline gives CDR1 MNHEY, CDR2 SVGAGI. Here the CDR3 reads CASSYGSGEAFF. In DNA form, the CDR3 reads TGTGCCAGCAGTTACGGGTCCGGTGAAGCTTTCTTT.